The rows below give T cell receptor beta chains drawn from one sample of a study of CD8 T cells in ankylosing spondylitis. MiXCR was run by TCRdb on the 5' RACE reads, yielding one entry per CDR3 protein. The sample lists hundreds of thousands of distinct CDR3 sequences, roughly a tenth occurring once. Sequencing used blood, either unsorted or a sorted T cell fraction (not recorded which). These receptors all stem from a male donor with ankylosing spondylitis or in good health (not recorded which). The CDR3 runs from the conserved cysteine through the conserved F or W. Each record gives: clone size, D gene, CDR3 length, J gene, V gene, CDR3 protein, CDR3 DNA. D genes are given only for firm matches. Clone size is given for some rows only: seen once, a few or many times, or a class if the clone is expanded.

size: many
D: TRBD1
length: 18
J: TRBJ2-3
V: TRBV20-1
CDR3: CSARETGALRHYTDTQYF
DNA: TGCAGTGCTAGGGAGACAGGGGCGCTACGCCACTACACAGATACGCAGTATTTT

size: few
D: .
length: 19
J: TRBJ1-4
V: TRBV12-3/TRBV12-4
CDR3: CASSLSVGVGSTTNEKLFF
DNA: TGTGCCAGCAGTTTAAGTGTCGGGGTGGGATCAACAACTAATGAAAAACTGTTTTTT

size: .
D: TRBD2
length: 13
J: TRBJ2-1
V: TRBV7-3
CDR3: CASSPRGGGWQFF
DNA: TGTGCCAGCAGCCCCCGGGGGGGAGGGTGGCAGTTCTTC

size: many
D: .
length: 15
J: TRBJ1-1
V: TRBV5-6
CDR3: CASSLVLKGTTEAFF
DNA: TGTGCCAGCAGCTTAGTGCTAAAGGGGACCACTGAAGCTTTCTTT

size: many
D: TRBD1
length: 19
J: TRBJ2-3
V: TRBV24-1
CDR3: CATSDFGTGDPRRRDTQYF
DNA: TGTGCCACCAGTGATTTCGGGACAGGGGACCCCCGTCGGAGAGATACGCAGTATTTT

size: few
D: .
length: 14
J: TRBJ1-1
V: TRBV7-9
CDR3: CASSTSGSGTEAFF
DNA: TGTGCCAGCAGCACGTCAGGGTCCGGCACTGAAGCTTTCTTT

size: few
D: .
length: 15
J: TRBJ1-2
V: TRBV27
CDR3: CASSLFSGVNYGYTF
DNA: TGTGCCAGCAGTTTATTTTCAGGGGTTAACTATGGCTACACCTTC

size: many
D: .
length: 15
J: TRBJ1-5
V: TRBV20-1
CDR3: CSAAVRGPGDQPQHF
DNA: TGCAGTGCCGCCGTTAGAGGCCCGGGGGATCAGCCCCAGCATTTT

size: many
D: .
length: 14
J: TRBJ2-1
V: TRBV20-1
CDR3: CSVGQVSSYNEQFF
DNA: TGCAGTGTCGGCCAGGTGAGCTCCTACAATGAGCAGTTCTTC

size: many
D: TRBD1
length: 15
J: TRBJ1-1
V: TRBV24-1
CDR3: CATSEQGLDDTEAFF
DNA: TGTGCCACCAGTGAACAGGGGCTAGACGACACTGAAGCTTTCTTT

size: many
D: TRBD1
length: 15
J: TRBJ1-1
V: TRBV7-3
CDR3: CASSLLGQGNTEAFF
DNA: TGTGCCAGCAGCTTATTGGGACAGGGGAACACTGAAGCTTTCTTT

size: few
D: .
length: 14
J: TRBJ2-2
V: TRBV30
CDR3: CAWNLAAQRGELFF
DNA: TGTGCCTGGAACCTTGCGGCTCAACGCGGGGAGCTGTTTTTT

size: few
D: .
length: 12
J: TRBJ2-7
V: TRBV7-9
CDR3: CASSRPPYEQYF
DNA: TGTGCCAGCAGCCGCCCACCCTACGAGCAGTACTTC

size: .
D: .
length: 15
J: TRBJ1-2
V: TRBV19
CDR3: CASSTPGGENYGYTF
DNA: TGTGCCAGTAGTACCCCCGGCGGGGAAAACTATGGCTACACCTTC

size: many
D: .
length: 15
J: TRBJ1-5
V: TRBV24-1
CDR3: CATSGDHRPNQPQHF
DNA: TGTGCCACCAGTGGTGATCACAGACCCAATCAGCCCCAGCATTTT

size: .
D: .
length: 13
J: TRBJ2-7
V: TRBV12-3/TRBV12-4
CDR3: CASSPSVPYEQYF
DNA: TGTGCCAGCAGTCCCTCCGTGCCCTACGAGCAGTACTTC

size: few
D: .
length: 17
J: TRBJ1-6
V: TRBV12-3/TRBV12-4
CDR3: CASSSGGASSYNSPLHF
DNA: TGTGCCAGCAGTTCAGGCGGGGCTAGCTCCTATAATTCACCCCTCCACTTT

size: few
D: .
length: 15
J: TRBJ2-6
V: TRBV7-9
CDR3: CASRPNTSGANVLTF
DNA: TGTGCCAGCAGACCAAACACGTCTGGGGCCAACGTCCTGACTTTC

size: many
D: .
length: 14
J: TRBJ1-4
V: TRBV6-1
CDR3: CASSVVSTNEKLFF
DNA: TGTGCCAGCAGTGTGGTTTCAACTAATGAAAAACTGTTTTTT

size: .
D: .
length: 12
J: TRBJ2-2
V: TRBV20-1
CDR3: CSARGRSGELFF
DNA: TGCAGTGCTAGAGGCCGTTCCGGGGAGCTGTTTTTT

size: many
D: .
length: 14
J: TRBJ2-7
V: TRBV5-1
CDR3: CASRDPNSFYEQYF
DNA: TGCGCCAGCCGCGACCCCAATTCGTTTTATGAGCAGTACTTC

size: .
D: .
length: 13
J: TRBJ2-5
V: TRBV20-1
CDR3: CSARDSGQETQYF
DNA: TGCAGTGCTAGAGACTCGGGCCAAGAGACCCAGTACTTC

size: many
D: .
length: 13
J: TRBJ1-1
V: TRBV7-9
CDR3: CASSLAGDSGAFF
DNA: TGTGCCAGCAGCTTAGCGGGTGATAGCGGAGCTTTCTTT

size: many
D: .
length: 12
J: TRBJ2-1
V: TRBV29-1
CDR3: CSVGTAGNEQFF
DNA: TGCAGCGTCGGGACAGCGGGCAATGAGCAGTTCTTC

size: many
D: TRBD1
length: 15
J: TRBJ2-4
V: TRBV27
CDR3: CASSLSGQGGNIQYF
DNA: TGTGCCAGCAGTTTATCGGGACAGGGTGGGAACATTCAGTACTTC

size: few
D: TRBD2
length: 16
J: TRBJ2-1
V: TRBV28
CDR3: CASSWASGTSGHEQFF
DNA: TGTGCCAGCAGTTGGGCCTCCGGGACTAGCGGCCATGAGCAGTTCTTC

size: .
D: TRBD2
length: 18
J: TRBJ2-1
V: TRBV13
CDR3: CASSLAGLAGDSYNEQFF
DNA: TGTGCCAGCAGCTTAGCCGGACTAGCGGGGGACTCCTACAATGAGCAGTTCTTC

size: many
D: .
length: 16
J: TRBJ2-3
V: TRBV9
CDR3: CASSVVPPGAGDTQYF
DNA: TGTGCCAGCAGCGTAGTCCCCCCGGGGGCGGGAGATACGCAGTATTTT